This T cell receptor beta chain was recorded in a study of T cell responses to AZD1222 COVID-19 vaccine. Generated by immunoSEQ multiplex PCR, the TCRdb table keeps only in-frame clones and is missing some. Counted here are about 84,000 clones, 85% to 90% occurring once; the ten biggest clones make up 4.5% to 7%. The length of the CDR3 is 13 residues. Germline values: CDR1 MNHEY, CDR2 SVGAGI. The V and J ends lost 11 bases and 8 bases respectively, with 16 bases between them. Pooled in the analysis were second doses at about 4 or about 12 weeks. Sequenced here: peripheral blood, sampled 28 days after the second AZD1222 dose. The genes are TRBV6-5 and TRBJ1-6; D perhaps matches TRBD1 (5 bases). The clonotype originates from an adult who received the AZD1222 COVID-19 vaccine. CDR3: CACLGRGDSPLHF. The DNA of the CDR3 is TGTGCCTGCCTGGGGCGTGGGGATTCACCCCTCCACTTT.